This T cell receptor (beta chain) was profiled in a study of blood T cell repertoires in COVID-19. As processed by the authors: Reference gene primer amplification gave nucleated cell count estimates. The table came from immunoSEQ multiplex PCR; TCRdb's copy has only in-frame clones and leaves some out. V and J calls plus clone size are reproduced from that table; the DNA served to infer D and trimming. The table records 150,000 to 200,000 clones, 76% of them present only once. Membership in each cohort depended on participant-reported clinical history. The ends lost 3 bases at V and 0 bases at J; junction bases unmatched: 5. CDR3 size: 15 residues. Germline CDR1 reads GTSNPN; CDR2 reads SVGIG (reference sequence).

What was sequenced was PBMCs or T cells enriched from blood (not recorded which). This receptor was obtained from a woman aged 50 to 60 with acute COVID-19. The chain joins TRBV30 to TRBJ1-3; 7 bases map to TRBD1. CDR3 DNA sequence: TGTGCCTGGAGGGGACAGCTTAGCTCTGGAAACACCATATATTTT. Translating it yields CAWRGQLSSGNTIYF. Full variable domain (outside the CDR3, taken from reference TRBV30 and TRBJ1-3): SQTIHQWPATLVQPVGSPLSLECTVEGTSNPNLYWYRQAAGRGLQLLFYSVGIGQISSEVPQNLSASRPQDRQFILSSKKLLLSDSGFYLCAWRGQLSSGNTIYFGEGSWLTVV.